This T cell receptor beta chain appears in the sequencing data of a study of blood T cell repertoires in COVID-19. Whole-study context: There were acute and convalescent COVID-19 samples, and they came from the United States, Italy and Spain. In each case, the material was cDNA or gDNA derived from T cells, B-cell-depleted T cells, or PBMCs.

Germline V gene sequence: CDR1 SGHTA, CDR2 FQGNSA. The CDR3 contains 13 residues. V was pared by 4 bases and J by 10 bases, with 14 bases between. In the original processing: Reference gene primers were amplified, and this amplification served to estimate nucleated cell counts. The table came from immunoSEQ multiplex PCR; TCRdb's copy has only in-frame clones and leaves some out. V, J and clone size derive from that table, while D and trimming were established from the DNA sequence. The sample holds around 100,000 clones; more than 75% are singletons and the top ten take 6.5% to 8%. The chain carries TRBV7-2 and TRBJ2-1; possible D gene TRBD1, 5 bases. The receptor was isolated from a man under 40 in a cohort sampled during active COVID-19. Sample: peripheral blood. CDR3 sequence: CASSSSRGGEQFF. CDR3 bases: TGTGCCAGCAGCTCTTCTAGGGGTGGGGAGCAGTTCTTC. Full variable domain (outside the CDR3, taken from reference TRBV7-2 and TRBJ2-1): GAGVSQSPSNKVTEKGKDVELRCDPISGHTALYWYRQSLGQGLEFLIYFQGNSAPDKSGLPSDRFSAERTGGSVSTLTIQRTQQEDSAVYLCASSSSRGGEQFFGPGTRLTVL.